This T cell receptor beta chain was profiled in a study of blood T cells in healthy people across ages. The study's findings and limits: Estimated diversity that came from one million T cells was considered an underestimate. Roughly linearly, TCR beta diversity per million T cells fell as age increased.

The CDR3 has 16 amino acids. With V trimmed by 0 bases and J by 6 bases, 7 bases remained unmatched. Germline CDR1 is DFQATT and CDR2 is SNEGSKA (reference sequence). Using a J-beta primer mix together with a sample-barcoded 5' primer, a second PCR was run for roughly 7 to 12 cycles. In TCRdb, the 5' RACE reads were re-called with MiXCR into one record per CDR3 protein. The top ten hold 3% to 4% of the sample, which has nearly 800,000 distinct CDR3 sequences, around 25% seen once. On this clonotype itself: The target antigen is unknown.

These same data were also listed under a study on T cells of mothers and their children. This second study notes: Barcodes for each sample and 2-4 random nucleotides were added by the M1S primer used in the second PCR. Overlap measured in related mother-child pairs was slightly, non-significantly higher than in unrelated pairs.

The sequence was obtained from a boy aged 5-17 years in good health. The specimen was blood. The rearrangement links TRBV20-1 to TRBJ2-1; TRBD1 agrees at 11 bases. CDR3 loop: CSARERGTGGGNEQFF. The CDR3 nucleotides read TGCAGTGCTAGAGAGCGCGGGACAGGGGGAGGCAATGAGCAGTTCTTC.